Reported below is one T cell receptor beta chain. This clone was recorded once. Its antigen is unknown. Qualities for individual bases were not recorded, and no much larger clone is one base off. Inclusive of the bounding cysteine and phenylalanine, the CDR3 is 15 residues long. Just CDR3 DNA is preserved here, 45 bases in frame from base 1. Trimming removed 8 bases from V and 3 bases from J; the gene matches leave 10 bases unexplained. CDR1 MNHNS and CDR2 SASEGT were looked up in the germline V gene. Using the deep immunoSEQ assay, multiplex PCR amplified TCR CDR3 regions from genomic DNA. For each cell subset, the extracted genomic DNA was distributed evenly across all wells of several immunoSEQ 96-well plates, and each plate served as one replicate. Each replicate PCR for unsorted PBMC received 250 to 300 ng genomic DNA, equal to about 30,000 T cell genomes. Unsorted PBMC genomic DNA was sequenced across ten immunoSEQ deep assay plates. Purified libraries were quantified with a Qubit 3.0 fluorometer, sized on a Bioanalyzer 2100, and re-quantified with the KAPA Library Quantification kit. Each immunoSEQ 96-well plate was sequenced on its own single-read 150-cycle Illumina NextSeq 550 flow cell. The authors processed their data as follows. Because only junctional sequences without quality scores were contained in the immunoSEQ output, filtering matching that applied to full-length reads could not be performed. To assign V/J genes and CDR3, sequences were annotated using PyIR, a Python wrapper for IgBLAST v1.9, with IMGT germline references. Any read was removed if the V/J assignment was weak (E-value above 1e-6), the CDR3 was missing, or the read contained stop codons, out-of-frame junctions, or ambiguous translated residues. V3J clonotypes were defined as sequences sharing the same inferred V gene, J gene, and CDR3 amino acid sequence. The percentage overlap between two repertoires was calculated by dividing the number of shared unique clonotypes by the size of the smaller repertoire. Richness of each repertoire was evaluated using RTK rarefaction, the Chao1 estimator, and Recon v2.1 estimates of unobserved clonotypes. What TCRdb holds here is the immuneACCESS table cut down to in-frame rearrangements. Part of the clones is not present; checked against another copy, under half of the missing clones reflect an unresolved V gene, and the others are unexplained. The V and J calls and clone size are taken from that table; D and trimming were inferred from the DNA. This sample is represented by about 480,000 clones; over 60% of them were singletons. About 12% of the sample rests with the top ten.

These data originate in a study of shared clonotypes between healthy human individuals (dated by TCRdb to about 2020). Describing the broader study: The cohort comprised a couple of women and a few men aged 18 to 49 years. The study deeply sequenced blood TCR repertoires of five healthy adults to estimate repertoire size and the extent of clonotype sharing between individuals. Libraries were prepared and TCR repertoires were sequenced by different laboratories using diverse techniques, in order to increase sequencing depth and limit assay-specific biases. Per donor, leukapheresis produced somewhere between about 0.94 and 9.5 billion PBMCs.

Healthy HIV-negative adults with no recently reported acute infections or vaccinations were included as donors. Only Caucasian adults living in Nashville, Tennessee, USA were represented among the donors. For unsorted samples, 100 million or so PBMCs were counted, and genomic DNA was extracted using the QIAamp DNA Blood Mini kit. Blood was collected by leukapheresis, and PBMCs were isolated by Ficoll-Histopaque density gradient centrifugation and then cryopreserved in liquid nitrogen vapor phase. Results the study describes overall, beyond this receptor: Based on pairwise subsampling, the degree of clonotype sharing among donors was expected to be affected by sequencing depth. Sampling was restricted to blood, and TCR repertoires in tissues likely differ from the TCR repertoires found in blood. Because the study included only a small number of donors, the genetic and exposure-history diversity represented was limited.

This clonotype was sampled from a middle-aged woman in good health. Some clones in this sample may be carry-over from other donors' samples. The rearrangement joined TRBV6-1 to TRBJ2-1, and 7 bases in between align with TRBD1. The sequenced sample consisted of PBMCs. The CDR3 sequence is CASQGSQGSYNEQFF. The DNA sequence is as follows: TGTGCCAGCCAAGGTTCACAGGGGAGCTACAATGAGCAGTTCTTC.